A selection of T cell receptor beta chains follows, all from one sample in a study of blood T cell repertoires in COVID-19. Some clones are missing from TCRdb's copy, which holds only in-frame ones; the method was immunoSEQ multiplex PCR. Counted here are tens of thousands of clones, 85% occurring once; the ten biggest clones make up 9.6%. Sequencing was carried out using peripheral blood. The receptors here all came from a man between 50 and 59 years old with COVID-19, enrolled during active disease. Each CDR3 is given with its conserved first and last residue. A D gene is named only where the DNA matches it firmly. Expanded clones get a size class; other rows say once, few or many, or leave the size out.

cdr3_length	j_call	v_call	d_call	clone_size	cdr3_nt	cdr3_aa
14	TRBJ1-5	TRBV6-4	.	.	TGTGCCAGCAGTGAGGGGGGGGCCAATCAGCCCCAGCATTTT	CASSEGGANQPQHF
15	TRBJ1-4	TRBV11-2	TRBD1	.	TGTGCCAGCAGCTTAAATTCGGGACAGAATGAAAAACTGTTTTTT	CASSLNSGQNEKLFF
17	TRBJ1-2	TRBV5-6	TRBD1	medium-sized	TGTGCCAGCAGCGCCCCGGGACAGGGCCTAGCTAACTATGGCTACACCTTC	CASSAPGQGLANYGYTF
16	TRBJ2-1	TRBV3-1/TRBV3-2	.	.	TGTGCCAGCAGCCACATTGGTGGCGGCTTCTACAATGAGCAGTTCTTC	CASSHIGGGFYNEQFF
14	TRBJ2-2	TRBV14	.	once	TGTGCCAGCAGCCAGAACTTACTAACCGGGGAGCTGTTTTTT	CASSQNLLTGELFF
13	TRBJ1-4	TRBV28	.	.	TGTGCCAGCAGTTTGCGCTCGTGGGCGGGCCTGTTTTTT	CASSLRSWAGLFF
19	TRBJ2-1	TRBV27	TRBD2	.	TGTGCCAGCAGTCCCAACCCGGGACTAGCGGGTCAAAACTACAATGAGCAGTTCTTC	CASSPNPGLAGQNYNEQFF
15	TRBJ2-3	TRBV7-9	.	.	TGTGCCAGCGGAATAGCGGTGACTAGCACAGATACGCAGTATTTT	CASGIAVTSTDTQYF
15	TRBJ1-1	TRBV14	.	.	TGTGCCAGCAGCCTGGGCCTCGGAGGGAGCACTGAAGCTTTCTTT	CASSLGLGGSTEAFF
15	TRBJ2-7	TRBV29-1	TRBD1	.	TGCAGCGTTGAAGATAGAGGGACAGGGACCTACGAGCAGTACTTC	CSVEDRGTGTYEQYF
15	TRBJ1-5	TRBV18	TRBD1	few	TGTGCCAGCTCACCGTCCGGGACAGGGGTTCAGCCCCAGCATTTT	CASSPSGTGVQPQHF
12	TRBJ1-2	TRBV19	.	.	TGTGCCAGTAGGTCCGGGTCCTATGGCTACACCTTC	CASRSGSYGYTF
17	TRBJ2-1	TRBV19	TRBD2	.	TGTGCCAGTAGGAAGGGACTAGCGGGAGGGGACGACAATGAGCAGTTCTTC	CASRKGLAGGDDNEQFF
16	TRBJ1-5	TRBV30	.	.	TGTGCCTGGAGTGGCAGGGAGGGTTATAGCAATCAGCCCCAGCATTTT	CAWSGREGYSNQPQHF
14	TRBJ2-1	TRBV6-5	TRBD2	.	TGTGCCACCTTAGCGGGAGGGAACACCCATGAGCAGTTCTTC	CATLAGGNTHEQFF
15	TRBJ2-7	TRBV6-2/TRBV6-3	.	once	TGTGCCAGCAGTTACTCACCTAGCACGGGCCATGAGCAGTACTTC	CASSYSPSTGHEQYF
11	TRBJ1-1	TRBV2	TRBD1	.	TGTGCCAGCAGTGGACAGGGTGAAGCTTTCTTT	CASSGQGEAFF
14	TRBJ1-6	TRBV5-4	.	.	TGTGCCAGCAGCTTCATCGGGGGGAATTCACCCCTCCACTTT	CASSFIGGNSPLHF
15	TRBJ2-7	TRBV7-2	.	.	TGTGCCAGCAGCCCCGGGACACTTATAACCTACGAGCAGTACTTC	CASSPGTLITYEQYF
16	TRBJ1-1	TRBV30	TRBD1	.	TGTGCCTGGAGTCCTTCGACAGGGGGTTTTCGGACTGAAGCTTTCTTT	CAWSPSTGGFRTEAFF
14	TRBJ2-7	TRBV2	.	.	TGTGCCAGCAGGGTCGGGACAAATACCTACGAGCAGTACTTC	CASRVGTNTYEQYF
13	TRBJ2-5	TRBV7-2	.	few	TGTGCCAGCAGCTTAACTAGGCAAGAGACCCAGTACTTC	CASSLTRQETQYF
12	TRBJ1-2	TRBV6-5	.	.	TGTGCCAGCAGTTCCGACAGCTATGGCTACACCTTC	CASSSDSYGYTF
15	TRBJ1-5	TRBV30	.	.	TGTGCCTGGAGTGTCACAGGGCGCTTCAATCAGCCCCAGCATTTT	CAWSVTGRFNQPQHF
17	TRBJ1-2	TRBV6-6	TRBD1	once	TGTGCCAGCAGTCGAACCACTTTCAGGGGGATTAACTATGGCTACACCTTC	CASSRTTFRGINYGYTF
16	TRBJ2-4	TRBV2	.	.	TGTGCCAGCAGTGATTTCGGGGTAAAGGTCAAAAACATTCAGTACTTC	CASSDFGVKVKNIQYF
14	TRBJ2-1	TRBV3-1/TRBV3-2	TRBD2	.	TGTGCCAGCAGCTTACCTAGCGGGAGCAATGAGCAGTTCTTC	CASSLPSGSNEQFF
15	TRBJ1-1	TRBV6-1	.	.	TGTGCCAGCAGACCCTTCAGGGATGAAAACACTGAAGCTTTCTTT	CASRPFRDENTEAFF
14	TRBJ2-5	TRBV6-1	TRBD1	once	TGTGCCAGCAGTCCAAGGACAGGGGTAGAGACCCAGTACTTC	CASSPRTGVETQYF
18	TRBJ1-4	TRBV5-1	TRBD1	.	TGCGCCAGCAGCTTGGCTCCGCCGGGACAGGGATCTAATGAAAAACTGTTTTTT	CASSLAPPGQGSNEKLFF
16	TRBJ1-2	TRBV6-5	.	.	TGTGCCAGCAGTTATTTGATTGGGGCAGACCTTTATGGCTACACCTTC	CASSYLIGADLYGYTF
15	TRBJ1-2	TRBV9	.	once	TGTGCCAGCAGCGCTTCGGGGGGGGCGGCCTATGGCTACACCTTC	CASSASGGAAYGYTF
15	TRBJ2-3	TRBV6-5	TRBD2	.	TGTGCCAGCAGTTACGGGGGTAGCGGGAGGGCTACGCAGTATTTT	CASSYGGSGRATQYF
15	TRBJ2-4	TRBV7-3	TRBD1	.	TGTGCCAGCGCCGGGACAGGAGGGGTCGAAAACATTCAGTACTTC	CASAGTGGVENIQYF
13	TRBJ2-7	TRBV29-1	.	.	TGCAGCGTTGAGGGACACCCTCCGGGCGAGCAGTACTTC	CSVEGHPPGEQYF
13	TRBJ1-1	TRBV10-2	.	once	TGCGCCAGTCGACAGCTCATGAACACTGAAGCTTTCTTT	CASRQLMNTEAFF
14	TRBJ2-4	TRBV5-4	.	.	TGTGCCAGCAGCTTGGCCCAAGTTGGCGGCATTCAGTACTTC	CASSLAQVGGIQYF
15	TRBJ1-5	TRBV5-5	.	.	TGTGCCAGCAGCACTCATTGGGGGGACGATCAGCCCCAGCATTTT	CASSTHWGDDQPQHF
14	TRBJ1-5	TRBV10-2	.	few	TGCGCCAGCAGTAAAATTTATAGCAATCAGCCCCAGCATTTT	CASSKIYSNQPQHF
13	TRBJ1-6	TRBV25-1	.	few	TGTGCCAGCAGTGTGGCCCCGAAGTCACCCCTCCACTTT	CASSVAPKSPLHF
17	TRBJ2-3	TRBV7-2	TRBD2	.	TGTGCCAGCAGCTTATTACTAGCGGGAGTGCGGACAGATACGCAGTATTTT	CASSLLLAGVRTDTQYF
14	TRBJ1-2	TRBV19	.	.	TGTGCCAGTAGGACGGCCGGAGTTAACTATGGCTACACCTTC	CASRTAGVNYGYTF
15	TRBJ2-3	TRBV6-5	TRBD2	.	TGTGCCAGCGCAAATGGGCGGGAGCCCACAGATACGCAGTATTTT	CASANGREPTDTQYF
14	TRBJ1-6	TRBV11-2	.	.	TGTGCCAGCAGCTTGGCCCAGGGCCTAGGGCCCCTCCACTTT	CASSLAQGLGPLHF
14	TRBJ1-5	TRBV7-8	.	.	TGTGCCAGCAGCCTAACAGCTGGCTATCAGCCCCAGCATTTT	CASSLTAGYQPQHF
15	TRBJ1-1	TRBV4-2	TRBD1	.	TGTGCCAGCAGCCATCCGGGACAGGGGAACACTGAAGCTTTCTTT	CASSHPGQGNTEAFF
15	TRBJ2-3	TRBV4-1	TRBD2	few	TGCGCCAGCAGCCAATTCCTAGCGGGAGTAGATACGCAGTATTTT	CASSQFLAGVDTQYF
13	TRBJ1-5	TRBV9	.	.	TGTGCCAGCAGCACCAGGGGTGGGCAGCCCCAGCATTTT	CASSTRGGQPQHF